The 23 T cell receptor beta chains presented below share a single source sample, sequenced in a study of shared clonotypes between healthy human individuals (dated by TCRdb to between 2020 and 2021). The receptor library was made with the immunoSEQ multiplex PCR assay. What TCRdb holds here is the immuneACCESS table cut down to in-frame rearrangements. Part of the clones is not present; checked against another copy, under half of the missing clones reflect an unresolved V gene, and the others are unexplained. Counted in this sample were approximately 95,000 clones; less than 80% of them appeared once. Clones ranked in the top ten supply roughly 43% of the sample. Sequenced sample: memory CD8+ T cells sorted from blood. Reading the label with the study, this specimen's cell subset or site is: CD45RO+ cells pooled with CCR7-negative TemRA cells. These receptor sequences come from a man younger than 45 in good health.

In the case of this clone: Different DNA sequences within this sample yield the same CDR3. This chain joins TRBV6-6 and TRBJ1-1; D uncertain. CDR1 and CDR2 from the germline V gene are MNHNY and SVGAGI (reference sequence). The ends were cut back, 0 bases at V and 5 bases at J, with 4 bases in the middle. The CDR3 spans 12 residues. As DNA, the CDR3 is TGTGCCAGCAGTTACTCGCAGACTGAAGCTTTCTTT. Translating gives CASSYSQTEAFF.

In its sample, this clone was seen a few times. V gene TRBV10-3 combines with J gene TRBJ2-5; 9 bases line up with TRBD2. J lost 1 base, V lost 4 bases, and 4 bases had no gene match. Per the germline V gene, CDR1 is ENHRY and CDR2 is SYGVKD. CDR3 length equals 15 residues. The CDR3 coding sequence is TGTGCCATCAGTGCGGTGACTAGCGGCCAAGAGACCCAGTACTTC. Translation: CAISAVTSGQETQYF.

This clone was seen ten or more times. The gene calls are TRBV5-5 and TRBJ2-1; D not resolved. From germline, CDR1 is SGHKS and CDR2 YYEKEE (reference sequence). Trimming removed 0 bases at V and 6 bases at J, with 16 bases between. The CDR3 extends over 16 amino acids. The CDR3 region is CASSLGYARSGNEQFF. As DNA, the CDR3 is TGTGCCAGCAGCTTGGGGTACGCCAGGTCTGGCAATGAGCAGTTCTTC.

This clone has just a few counts. The germline gene is not matched at one end of the junction; a read error may be the cause. This chain links TRBV10-1 with TRBJ2-7; a possible D gene is TRBD2 (5 bases). The CDR3 has 12 amino acids. Germline-derived CDR1 and CDR2 are WNHNN and SYGVQD (reference sequence). The CDR3 DNA sequence: TGCGCCAGCCCCTTGGACTCCCACGAGCAGTACTTC. It yields the protein CASPLDSHEQYF.

This chain connects TRBV14 to TRBJ2-1, with TRBD2 identical over 9 bases. The J segment lost 14 bases and the V segment lost 6 bases, leaving 11 bases of the junction unmatched. CDR1 is SGHDN, CDR2 FVKESK, per germline. CDR3 length equals 13 residues. This CDR3 is CASRRLAVKEEFF. The CDR3 DNA is TGTGCCAGCAGGCGACTAGCGGTTAAAGAGGAGTTCTTC. Variable domain in full (rest from reference TRBV14 and TRBJ2-1): EAGVTQFPSHSVIEKGQTVTLRCDPISGHDNLYWYRRVMGKEIKFLLHFVKESKQDESGMPNNRFLAERTGGTYSTLKVQPAELEDSGVYFCASRRLAVKEEFFGPGTRLTVL.

V gene TRBV28 combines with J gene TRBJ1-5; a possible D gene is TRBD1 (5 bases). Germline V gives CDR1 MDHEN, CDR2 SYDVKM. Deletions cut 9 bases from V and 4 bases from J, with 22 bases between. The CDR3 totals 16 residues. In DNA form, the CDR3 reads TGTGCCAGGGACCCCCAGGGTCCGTATCTAAATCAGCCCCAGCATTTT. It yields the protein CARDPQGPYLNQPQHF.

This clone has only a few counts. V gene TRBV9 combines with J gene TRBJ2-7, with 9 bases fitting TRBD1. The germline gives CDR1 SGDLS, CDR2 YYNGEE. The V segment lost 4 bases and the J segment 0 bases; nucleotides outside the gene matches: 14. This CDR3 spans 18 amino acids. Here the CDR3 DNA reads TGTGCCAGCAGCTCCCACAAGGGCGGGACAGGGAACTCCTACGAGCAGTACTTC. This sequence encodes CASSSHKGGTGNSYEQYF.

This clone has just a few counts. The rearrangement uses TRBV23-1 and TRBJ2-7; 8 bases map to TRBD1. TRBV23-1 is designated an ORF whose function remains uncertain. With V trimmed by 0 bases and J by 6 bases, 7 bases remained unmatched. The CDR3 is made up of 15 amino acids. The CDR3 loop is CASSQSTGVFGEQYF. In DNA, the CDR3 is TGCGCCAGCAGTCAATCGACAGGGGTTTTCGGCGAGCAGTACTTC.

The chain carries TRBV27 and TRBJ1-1; D is unclear. This CDR3 contains 13 residues. Trimming removed 1 base from V and 5 bases from J, with 8 bases in between. Germline assignment: CDR1 MNHEY and CDR2 SMNVEV (reference sequence). CDR3 sequence (DNA): TGTGCCAGCAGTTTATTCTCTAAGACTGAAGCTTTCTTT. This gives the protein CASSLFSKTEAFF.

The sample holds many counts of this clone. This chain connects TRBV10-2 to TRBJ2-1; D uncertain. V shed 0 bases and J shed 15 bases, with 21 bases lying between them. CDR3 length: 15 residues. Germline V gene sequence: CDR1 WSHSY, CDR2 SAAADI. Here the CDR3 DNA reads TGCGCCAGCAGTGAGTCGGTGCCTGAGTTTGGCCCTGGGTTCTTC. This translates into CASSESVPEFGPGFF.

This clone was counted at least ten times. The chain couples TRBV18 to TRBJ1-2; D unresolved. Germline loops: CDR1 KGHSH, CDR2 LQKENI. V was cut by 3 bases and J by 3 bases, with 11 bases left in between. There are 14 residues in the CDR3. CDR3: CASSPGTSDYGYTF. DNA of the CDR3: TGTGCCAGCTCACCCGGCACATCAGACTATGGCTACACCTTC.

The chain is built from TRBV6-5 and TRBJ2-2; D gene uncertain. The CDR3 extends over 15 amino acids. The germline V gene has CDR1 MNHEY and CDR2 SVGAGI. The V and J ends lost 2 bases and 3 bases respectively, with 10 bases between them. The CDR3 loop reads CASSYASIYTGELFF. The CDR3, as DNA: TGTGCCAGCAGTTACGCCTCTATTTACACCGGGGAGCTGTTTTTT.

The J gene is TRBJ2-7, the V gene TRBV6-6, with D possibly called TRBD1 or TRBD2 (5 bases each). This CDR3 is 14 amino acids long. Trimming left V 4 bases short and J 4 bases short, with 14 bases between. Germline-derived CDR1 and CDR2 are MNHNY and SVGAGI (reference sequence). CDR3 protein: CASSSGTGGYEQYF. In nucleotides, the CDR3 is TGTGCCAGCAGTTCTGGGACCGGCGGGTACGAGCAGTACTTC.

The chain combines TRBV6-5 with TRBJ2-7, with D tentatively TRBD2 (5 bases). This CDR3 contains 14 residues. Germline V gene lookup returns CDR1 MNHEY and CDR2 SVGAGI. Trimming took 2 bases from V and 3 from J, leaving 11 bases between them. CDR3 DNA sequence: TGTGCCAGCAGTTACGAAGAGGGAAGCTACGAGCAGTACTTC. This codes for CASSYEEGSYEQYF.

This clone was recorded only once. The chain combines TRBV29-1 with TRBJ2-3; 12 bases map to TRBD1. Germline CDR1 and CDR2: SQVTM and ANQGSEA. The CDR3 length is 15 residues. Germline trimming cut 3 bases from V and 5 bases from J; bases unmatched to any gene: 6. The CDR3 DNA reads TGCAGCGTTGAGTTGGGACAGGGGGCTGAAGATACGCAGTATTTT. This sequence encodes CSVELGQGAEDTQYF.

V and J are TRBV25-1 and TRBJ2-7; D is unclear. There are 12 residues in the CDR3. Germline-derived CDR1 and CDR2 are MGHDK and SYGVNS. V was shortened by 4 bases and J by 0 bases, with 4 bases between the two germline ends. CDR3 nucleotides: TGTGCCAGCAGTGGGCCCTCCTACGAGCAGTACTTC. This encodes CASSGPSYEQYF.

The gene calls are TRBV9 and TRBJ2-3, with no clear D. Germline V gene lookup returns CDR1 SGDLS and CDR2 YYNGEE. With 4 bases removed from V and 5 bases from J, the gap between germline ends came to 8 bases. The length of the CDR3 is 12 residues. The CDR3 sequence: CASSREIDTQYF. The CDR3 DNA reads as TGTGCCAGCAGCCGAGAGATAGATACGCAGTATTTT. Full variable domain (rest looked up from reference TRBV9 and TRBJ2-3): DSGVTQTPKHLITATGQRVTLRCSPRSGDLSVYWYQQSLDQGLQFLIQYYNGEERAKGNILERFSAQQFPDLHSELNLSSLELGDSALYFCASSREIDTQYFGPGTRLTVL.

The chain joins TRBV6-4 to TRBJ1-5; no definite D call. The germline CDR1 and CDR2 sequences are MRHNA and SNTAGT. V was trimmed by 3 bases and J by 3 bases, leaving 9 bases between them. The CDR3 length is 14 residues. In DNA, the CDR3 is TGTGCCAGCAGTGATTCCGGGTCCAATCAGCCCCAGCATTTT. Its translation: CASSDSGSNQPQHF.

V gene TRBV6-5 combines with J gene TRBJ1-5; TRBD1 matches 9 bases. The CDR3 is made up of 15 amino acids. J was trimmed by 4 bases and V by 6 bases; bases with no gene match: 7. The germline V gene encodes CDR1 MNHEY and CDR2 SVGAGI. The chain's CDR3 is CASRSDRGPNQPQHF. The CDR3 DNA reads TGTGCCAGCAGATCGGACAGGGGCCCGAATCAGCCCCAGCATTTT.

J is TRBJ1-1 and V is TRBV4-3; D unclear. The V gene lost 0 bases and the J gene lost 0 bases, with 11 bases spanning the gap. The CDR3 loop spans 16 amino acids. Germline CDR1 reads LGHNA; CDR2 reads YSLEER. The CDR3 loop reads CASSQDYRQMNTEAFF. The CDR3, as DNA: TGCGCCAGCAGCCAAGATTATCGGCAGATGAACACTGAAGCTTTCTTT.

The chain is built from TRBV4-2 and TRBJ2-1; D call uncertain. The germline V and J ends were trimmed by 4 bases and 4 bases, with 17 bases remaining between them. This CDR3 region has 16 residues. Germline V gives CDR1 LGHNA, CDR2 YNFKEQ. CDR3 in amino acids: CASSPMDPQFYNEQFF. The DNA for the CDR3 is TGTGCCAGCAGCCCTATGGACCCACAATTTTACAATGAGCAGTTCTTC.

The chain joins TRBV5-1 to TRBJ2-7; no firm D call. V was cut by 0 bases and J by 3 bases, with 16 bases left in between. Germline CDR1 SGHRS, CDR2 YFSETQ. This CDR3 spans 16 amino acids. Here the CDR3 DNA reads TGCGCCAGCAGCTTGGGCAGAAGACCCCCAAACTACGAGCAGTACTTC. Its protein product is CASSLGRRPPNYEQYF. Full variable domain (outside the CDR3, taken from reference TRBV5-1 and TRBJ2-7): KAGVTQTPRYLIKTRGQQVTLSCSPISGHRSVSWYQQTPGQGLQFLFEYFSETQRNKGNFPGRFSGRQFSNSRSEMNVSTLELGDSALYLCASSLGRRPPNYEQYFGPGTRLTVT.

The genes are TRBV27 and TRBJ2-7; 7 bases are a match to TRBD2. The V gene end was trimmed by 8 bases and the J gene end by 7 bases; junction bases not matched to a gene: 11. The CDR3 extends over 13 amino acids. Germline loops: CDR1 MNHEY, CDR2 SMNVEV (reference sequence). The CDR3 bases are TGTGCCAGCGGGTTAGCGGGCCCGTGGGAGCAGTACTTC. As protein: CASGLAGPWEQYF.